This T cell receptor (beta chain) was profiled in a study of T cells in Graves' hyperthyroidism and ophthalmopathy. CDR3 length: 14 amino acids. The ends were cut back, 1 base at V and 0 bases at J, with 9 bases in the middle. Germline CDR1 reads DFQATT; CDR2 reads SNEGSKA (reference sequence). Researchers amplified the TCR beta CDR3 regions from RNA transcripts. First-round RT-PCR targeting the TCR CDR3 was performed with the HTBI primer set. TCRdb passed the multiplex PCR reads through MiXCR, listing each CDR3 protein once. There are 600,000 or so distinct CDR3 sequences in the sample; roughly 46% occur only once, and approximately 8.2% lies in the top ten.

The gene calls are TRBV20-1 and TRBJ1-1, with a tentative D call TRBD1 (5 bases). The clonotype was recovered from a woman aged 18-30 years with Graves' hyperthyroidism. The sequenced sample was peripheral blood or thyroid tissue (not recorded which). The CDR3 reads CSARAGPMNTEAFF. Here the CDR3 DNA reads TGCAGTGCTAGAGCGGGGCCCATGAACACTGAAGCTTTCTTT.